The 8 T cell receptor beta chains in this list originate from one sample, sequenced in a study of monozygotic twins with cystic fibrosis. The method was immunoSEQ multiplex PCR; TCRdb's version includes in-frame clones alone and lacks a portion of them. This sample has some 15,000 clones, with 70% to 90% found just once. Sequencing was done on a sample of blood. Every receptor here comes from a boy younger than 18 with cystic fibrosis.

This clone was counted a single time. J is TRBJ2-7 and V is TRBV11-2; D is possibly TRBD2 (6 bases). Germline V gives CDR1 SGHAT, CDR2 FQNNGV. The CDR3 runs 14 residues. Trimming removed 1 base from V and 8 bases from J, with 15 bases in between. In nucleotides, the CDR3 is TGTGCCAGCAGCTTAGTTGAGACAGCGGGCAAGCAGTACTTC. Protein: CASSLVETAGKQYF.

This chain connects TRBV27 to TRBJ1-1, with a weak D call TRBD1 (5 bases). V was trimmed by 5 bases and J by 4 bases, leaving 11 bases between them. This CDR3 region has 13 residues. Germline CDR1 MNHEY, CDR2 SMNVEV (reference sequence). The CDR3 nucleotides are TGTGCCAGCAGTCTCAGGGAGGGCACTGAAGCTTTCTTT. Its protein product is CASSLREGTEAFF.

As to this clone: One end of the junction does not line up with germline, which may come from a read error. The sample holds other DNA sequences that translate to the same CDR3. The rearrangement links TRBV7-7 to TRBJ2-2; tentative D call: TRBD2 (7 bases). The germline V gene has CDR1 SSHAT and CDR2 FNYEAQ (reference sequence). The CDR3 runs to 15 residues. This CDR3 is CASSTGRGGTGELFF. The CDR3 DNA reads as TGTGCTAGCAGCACTGGGAGGGGGGGCACCGGGGAGCTGTTTTTT.

This chain connects TRBV4-2 to TRBJ2-1; 10 bases match TRBD1. Trimming cost V 4 bases and J 4 bases; bases outside gene matches: 10. From germline, CDR1 is LGHNA and CDR2 YNFKEQ. The CDR3 runs 17 residues. The CDR3 spells CASSPNSDRGTYNEQFF. The CDR3 DNA follows: TGTGCCAGCAGCCCTAACTCGGACAGGGGGACATACAATGAGCAGTTCTTC.

The chain combines TRBV4-1 with TRBJ2-2, with D maybe TRBD1 (5 bases). Germline V gene sequence: CDR1 MGHRA, CDR2 YSYEKL. This CDR3 has 15 residues. Between the trimmed V and J ends, which lost 1 base and 1 base, there was a span of 7 bases. The CDR3, as DNA: TGCGCCAGCAGCCAAGGGGGCGGGAACACCGGGGAGCTGTTTTTT. Amino acid sequence: CASSQGGGNTGELFF.

This chain uses TRBV10-3 with TRBJ2-3; D is possibly TRBD1 (6 bases). Trimming left V 11 bases short and J 0 bases short, with 12 bases between. CDR3 length: 13 amino acids. Germline assignment: CDR1 ENHRY and CDR2 SYGVKD. CDR3 residues: CAGGRGSTDTQYF. The CDR3 coding sequence is TGTGCCGGAGGTAGGGGGAGCACAGATACGCAGTATTTT.

The rearrangement uses TRBV9 and TRBJ2-2; no reliable D call. The CDR3 has 14 amino acids. V gave up 3 bases and J gave up 6 bases, with 12 bases separating them. Germline CDR1 is SGDLS and CDR2 is YYNGEE. DNA of the CDR3: TGTGCCAGCAGCGGGAATCCGGGCTCCGGGGAGCTGTTTTTT. It is translated as CASSGNPGSGELFF.

This sequence joins TRBV10-3 and TRBJ1-3, with 7 bases that match TRBD1. The V segment lost 8 bases and the J segment 8 bases; nucleotides outside the gene matches: 15. The germline CDR1 and CDR2 sequences are ENHRY and SYGVKD. The CDR3 is 15 residues long. The DNA of the CDR3 is TGTGCCATCCAGATACCCGAGACAGGGAAAGACACCATATATTTT. It yields the protein CAIQIPETGKDTIYF.